This TCR beta chain was identified during a study of blood T cells in healthy people across ages. Every participating donor contributed 8.5 to 10 milliliters of peripheral blood through a draw. Per germline, CDR1 SEHNR and CDR2 FQNEAQ (reference sequence). V was shortened by 5 bases and J by 6 bases, with 15 bases between the two germline ends. This CDR3 region has 14 residues. Note on this clonotype: Its antigen is as yet unknown.

A J-beta primer mix and a sample-barcoded 5' primer were used in a second PCR of roughly 7 to 12 cycles. Using its own MiXCR run on the 5' RACE reads, TCRdb lists one record per CDR3 protein. In the table there are some 1.4 million distinct CDR3 sequences, 42% of which are singletons. Whole-study results and caveats: Bulk PBMC profiling left naive and antigen-experienced comparisons inconclusive.

The chain couples TRBV7-9 to TRBJ2-3; D might be TRBD2 (6 bases). The sample consisted of blood. This sequence originates from a woman aged 18-29 years in good health. The CDR3 here is CASSDGTPGDTQYF. DNA for the CDR3: TGTGCCAGCAGCGACGGGACTCCAGGGGATACGCAGTATTTT.